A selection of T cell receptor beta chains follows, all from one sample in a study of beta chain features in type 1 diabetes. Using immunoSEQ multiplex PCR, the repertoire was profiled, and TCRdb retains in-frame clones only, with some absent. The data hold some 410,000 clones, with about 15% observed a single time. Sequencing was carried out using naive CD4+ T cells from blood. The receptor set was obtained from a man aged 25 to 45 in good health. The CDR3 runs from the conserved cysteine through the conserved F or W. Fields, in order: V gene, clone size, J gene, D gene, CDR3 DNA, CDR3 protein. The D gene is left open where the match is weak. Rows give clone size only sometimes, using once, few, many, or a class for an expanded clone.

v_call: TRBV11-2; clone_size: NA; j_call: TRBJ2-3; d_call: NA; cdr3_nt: TGTGCCAGCAGCGAGTTGGATACGCAGTATTTT; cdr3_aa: CASSELDTQYF
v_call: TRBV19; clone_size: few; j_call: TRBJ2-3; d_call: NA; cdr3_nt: TGTGCCAGTAGTATAAGTCTAGTCTCAGATACGCAGTATTTT; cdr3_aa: CASSISLVSDTQYF
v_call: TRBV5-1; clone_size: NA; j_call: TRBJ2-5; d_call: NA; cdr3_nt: TGCGCCAGCAGCACTGGTACGGGGGAGCAAGAGACCCAGTACTTC; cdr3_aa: CASSTGTGEQETQYF
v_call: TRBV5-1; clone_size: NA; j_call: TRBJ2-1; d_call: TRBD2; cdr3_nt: TGCGCCAGCAGCTTCGTCCTAGCGGGAGGATCCAATGAGCAGTTCTTC; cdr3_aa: CASSFVLAGGSNEQFF
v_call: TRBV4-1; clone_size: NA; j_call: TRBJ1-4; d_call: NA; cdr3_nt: TGCGCCAGCACCCAATCCCAAGGCGCAACTAATGAAAAACTGTTTTTT; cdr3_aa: CASTQSQGATNEKLFF
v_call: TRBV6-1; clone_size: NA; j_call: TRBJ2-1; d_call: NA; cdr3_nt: TGTGCCAGCAGTGATCCTAGCGATGAGCAGTTCTTC; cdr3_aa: CASSDPSDEQFF
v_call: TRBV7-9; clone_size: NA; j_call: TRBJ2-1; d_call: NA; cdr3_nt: TGTGCCAGCAGCTTAACAGCGGCCCACAATGAGCAGTTCTTC; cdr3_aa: CASSLTAAHNEQFF
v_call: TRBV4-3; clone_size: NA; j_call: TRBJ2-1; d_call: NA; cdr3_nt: TGCGCCAGCAGCCAAGGGCTAGGTACCTACAATGAGCAGTTCTTC; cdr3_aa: CASSQGLGTYNEQFF
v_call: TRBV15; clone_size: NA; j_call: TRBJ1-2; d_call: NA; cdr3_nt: TGTGCCACCAGCAGAGATCTGCAGGATAAGTCCGTCGAGGACACCTTC; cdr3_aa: CATSRDLQDKSVEDTF
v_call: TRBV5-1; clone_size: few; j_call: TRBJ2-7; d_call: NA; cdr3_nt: TGCGCCAGCAGCTTGGTTACCCCTGGCGTGGAGTACTTC; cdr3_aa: CASSLVTPGVEYF
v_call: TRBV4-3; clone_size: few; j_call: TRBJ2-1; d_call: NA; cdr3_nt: TGCGCCAGCAGCCGAATCGAGCGGACCTACAATGAGCAGTTCTTC; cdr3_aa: CASSRIERTYNEQFF
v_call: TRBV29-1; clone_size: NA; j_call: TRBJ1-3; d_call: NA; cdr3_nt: TGCAGCGTTGTCAACAGGGCCTCTGGAAGCACCATATATTTT; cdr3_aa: CSVVNRASGSTIYF
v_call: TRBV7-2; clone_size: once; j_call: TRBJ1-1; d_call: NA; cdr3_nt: TGTGCCAGCAGCTTTCAACCTTACGAGGGTTGGTCGTTT; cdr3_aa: CASSFQPYEGWSF
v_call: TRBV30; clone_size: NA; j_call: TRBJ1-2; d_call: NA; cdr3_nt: TGTGCCTGGAGTGTACTGCATGGCGCTGATGGCTACACCTTC; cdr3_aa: CAWSVLHGADGYTF
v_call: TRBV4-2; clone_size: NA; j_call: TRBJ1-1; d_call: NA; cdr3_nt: TGTGCCAGCAGCCGTGACGGGGACACTGAAGCTTTCTTT; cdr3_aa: CASSRDGDTEAFF
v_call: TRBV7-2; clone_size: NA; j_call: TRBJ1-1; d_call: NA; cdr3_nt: TGTGCCAGCAGCTTAGCTGGGATTCAAGCTTTCTTT; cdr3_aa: CASSLAGIQAFF
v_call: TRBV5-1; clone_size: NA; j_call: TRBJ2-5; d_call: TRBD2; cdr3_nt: TGCGCCAGCAGCTCCTTCCTTGGTTTTAGCGGGAGAAGGGCGGCAGAGACCCAGTACTTC; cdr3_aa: CASSSFLGFSGRRAAETQYF
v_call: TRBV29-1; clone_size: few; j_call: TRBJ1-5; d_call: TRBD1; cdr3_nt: TGCAGCGTTTTGGGACAGGGGGTAAATCAGCCCCAGCATTTT; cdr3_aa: CSVLGQGVNQPQHF
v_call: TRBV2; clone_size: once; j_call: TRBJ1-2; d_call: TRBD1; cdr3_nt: TGTGCCAGCAGCAACAGGGGGTTGAATTATGGCTACACCTTC; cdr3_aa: CASSNRGLNYGYTF
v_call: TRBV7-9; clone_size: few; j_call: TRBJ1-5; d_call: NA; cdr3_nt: TGTGCCACCTCGCAGGGGTATAGGCAGCCCCAGCATTTT; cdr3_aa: CATSQGYRQPQHF
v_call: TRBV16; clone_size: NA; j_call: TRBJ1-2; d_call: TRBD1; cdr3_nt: TGTGCCAGCAGCCAATCGACAGGGAGCGTTCCTAACTATGGCTACACCTTC; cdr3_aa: CASSQSTGSVPNYGYTF
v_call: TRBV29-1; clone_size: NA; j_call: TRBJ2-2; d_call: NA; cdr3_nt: TGCAGCGTTGGGCAGCTTGACTCTACTGCCGGGGAGCTGTTTTTT; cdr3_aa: CSVGQLDSTAGELFF
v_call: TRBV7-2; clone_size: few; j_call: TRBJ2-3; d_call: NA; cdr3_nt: TGTGCCAGCAGCTCGAATGGGCGCACAGATACGCAGTATTTT; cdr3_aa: CASSSNGRTDTQYF
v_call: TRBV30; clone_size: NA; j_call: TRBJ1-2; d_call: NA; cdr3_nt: TGTGCCTGGAGAGTCAGTGGCTACACCTTC; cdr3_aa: CAWRVSGYTF
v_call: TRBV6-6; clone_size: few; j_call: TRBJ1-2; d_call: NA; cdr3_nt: TGTGCCAGCAGTTACTCGGGGCAGAACTTGGGTGGCTACACCTTC; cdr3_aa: CASSYSGQNLGGYTF
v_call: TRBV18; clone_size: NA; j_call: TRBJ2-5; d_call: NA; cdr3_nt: TGTGCCAGCTCACCACATCGAGAGACCCAGTACTTC; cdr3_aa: CASSPHRETQYF
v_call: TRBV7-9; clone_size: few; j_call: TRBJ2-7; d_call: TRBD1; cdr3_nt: TGTGCCAGCAGCTCCCGTCTTGGGACAGGCATCTCCTACGAGCAGTACTTC; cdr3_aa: CASSSRLGTGISYEQYF
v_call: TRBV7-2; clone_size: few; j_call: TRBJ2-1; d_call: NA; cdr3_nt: TGTGCCAGCAGCTTATTAACTAGCCCTTCCGACAACAATGAGCAGTTCTTC; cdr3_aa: CASSLLTSPSDNNEQFF
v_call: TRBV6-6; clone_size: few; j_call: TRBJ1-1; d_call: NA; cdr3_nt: TGTGCCAGCAGGTCCTTAACCTCGACGGGGTCTGAAGCTTTCTTT; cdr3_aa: CASRSLTSTGSEAFF
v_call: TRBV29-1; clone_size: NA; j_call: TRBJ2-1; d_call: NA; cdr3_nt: TGCAGCGTTGCCAGGGCAGACAATGAGCAGTTCTTC; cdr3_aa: CSVARADNEQFF
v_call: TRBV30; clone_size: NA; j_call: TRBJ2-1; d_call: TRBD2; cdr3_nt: TGTGCCTGGAGTCCAAGGACTAGCGGGAGGGGGGATGAGCAGTTCTTC; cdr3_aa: CAWSPRTSGRGDEQFF
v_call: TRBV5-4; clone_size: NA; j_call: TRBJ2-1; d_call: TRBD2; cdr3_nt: TGTGCCAGCAGCTTGGTAGCGGGGGGGCATGAAAATGAGCAGTTCTTC; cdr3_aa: CASSLVAGGHENEQFF
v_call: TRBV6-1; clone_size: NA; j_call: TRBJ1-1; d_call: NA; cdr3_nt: TGTGCCAGCAGCAGAAACACTGAAGCTTTCTTT; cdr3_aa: CASSRNTEAFF
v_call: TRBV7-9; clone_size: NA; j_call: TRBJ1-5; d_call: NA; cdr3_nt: TGTGCCAGCAGCCCTCCTTATAGCAATCAGCCCCAGCATTTT; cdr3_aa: CASSPPYSNQPQHF
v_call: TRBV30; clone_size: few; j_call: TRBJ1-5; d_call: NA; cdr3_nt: TGTGCCTGCCGGATTGCGAGCAATCAGCCCCAGCATTTT; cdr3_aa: CACRIASNQPQHF
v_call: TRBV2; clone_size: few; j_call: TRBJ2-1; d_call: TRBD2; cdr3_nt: TGTGCCAGCAGTGAAGCCCGCGGGGGGGCCGGCAATGAGCAGTTCTTC; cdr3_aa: CASSEARGGAGNEQFF
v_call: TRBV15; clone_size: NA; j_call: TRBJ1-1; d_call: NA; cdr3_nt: TGTGCCACCAGCAGAGATATAGGAGGCACTGAAGCTTTCTTT; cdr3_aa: CATSRDIGGTEAFF
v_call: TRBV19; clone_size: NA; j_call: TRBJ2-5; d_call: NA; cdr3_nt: TGTGCCAGTAGTCAGGGATACGAAGAGACCCAGTACTTC; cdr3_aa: CASSQGYEETQYF
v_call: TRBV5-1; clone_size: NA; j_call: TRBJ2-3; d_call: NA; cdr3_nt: TGCGCCAGCAGTAGCGTTGTGGGACAAACAGATACGCAGTATTTT; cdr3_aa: CASSSVVGQTDTQYF
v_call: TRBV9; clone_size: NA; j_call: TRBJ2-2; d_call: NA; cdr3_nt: TGTGCCAGCAGCGTCGAGGCTAGGTTTACCGGGGAGCTGTTTTTT; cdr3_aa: CASSVEARFTGELFF
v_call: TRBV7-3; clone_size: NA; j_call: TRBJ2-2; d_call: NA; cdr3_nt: TGTGCCAGCAGCCCAGGGAGCCCCACCGGGGAGCTGTTTTTT; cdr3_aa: CASSPGSPTGELFF
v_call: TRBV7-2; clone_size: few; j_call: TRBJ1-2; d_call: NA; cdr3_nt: TGTGCCAGCAGCTTCGGGGGGATCGCCTATGGCTACACCTTC; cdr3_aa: CASSFGGIAYGYTF
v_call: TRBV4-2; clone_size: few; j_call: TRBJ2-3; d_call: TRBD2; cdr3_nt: TGTGCCAGCAGCCAAGATTTGACTAGCGGCCGCAGCACAGATACGCAGTATTTT; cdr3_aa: CASSQDLTSGRSTDTQYF
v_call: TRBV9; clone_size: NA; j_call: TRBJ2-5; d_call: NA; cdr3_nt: TGTGCCAGCAGCGCTTCAGGGAAAGAGACCCAGTACTTC; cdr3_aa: CASSASGKETQYF
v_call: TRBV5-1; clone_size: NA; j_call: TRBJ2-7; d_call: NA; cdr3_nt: TGCGCCAGCACCCCGTCGGGACAACACGAGCAGTACTTC; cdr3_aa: CASTPSGQHEQYF
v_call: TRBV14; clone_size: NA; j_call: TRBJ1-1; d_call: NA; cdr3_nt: TGTGCCAGCAGCCCCTTTGCGGGCACTGAAGCTTTCTTT; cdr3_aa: CASSPFAGTEAFF
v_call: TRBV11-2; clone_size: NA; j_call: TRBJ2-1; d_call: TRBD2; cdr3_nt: TGTGCCAGCAGCCGTGGGCGGACTAGTACCAATGAGCAGTTCTTC; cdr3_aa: CASSRGRTSTNEQFF
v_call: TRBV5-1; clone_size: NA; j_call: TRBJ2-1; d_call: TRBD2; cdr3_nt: TGCGCCAGCAGCTTGGGGTTAGCGGGGGGCTCCTACAATGAGCAGTTCTTC; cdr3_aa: CASSLGLAGGSYNEQFF
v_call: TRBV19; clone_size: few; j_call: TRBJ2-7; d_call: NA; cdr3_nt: TGTGCCAGTAGTCCAGACAGATACGAGCAGTACTTC; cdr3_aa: CASSPDRYEQYF
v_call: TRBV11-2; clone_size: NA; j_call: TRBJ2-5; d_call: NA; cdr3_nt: TGTGCCAGCCGGAGGCTAGGTCAAGAGACCCAGTACTTC; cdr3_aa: CASRRLGQETQYF
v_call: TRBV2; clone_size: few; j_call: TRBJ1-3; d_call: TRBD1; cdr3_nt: TGTGCCAGCACCCTGGGGCACAGGGGCGGAAACACCATATATTTT; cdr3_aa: CASTLGHRGGNTIYF
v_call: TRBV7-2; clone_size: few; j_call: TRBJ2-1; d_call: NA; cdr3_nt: TGTGCCAGCAGCTTAGCTACCTACAATGAGCAGTTCTTC; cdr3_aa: CASSLATYNEQFF
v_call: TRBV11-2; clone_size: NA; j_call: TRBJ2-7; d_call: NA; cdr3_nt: TGTGCCAGCAGGCAAACCGGGTCCTCCTCCTACGAGCAGTACTTC; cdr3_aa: CASRQTGSSSYEQYF